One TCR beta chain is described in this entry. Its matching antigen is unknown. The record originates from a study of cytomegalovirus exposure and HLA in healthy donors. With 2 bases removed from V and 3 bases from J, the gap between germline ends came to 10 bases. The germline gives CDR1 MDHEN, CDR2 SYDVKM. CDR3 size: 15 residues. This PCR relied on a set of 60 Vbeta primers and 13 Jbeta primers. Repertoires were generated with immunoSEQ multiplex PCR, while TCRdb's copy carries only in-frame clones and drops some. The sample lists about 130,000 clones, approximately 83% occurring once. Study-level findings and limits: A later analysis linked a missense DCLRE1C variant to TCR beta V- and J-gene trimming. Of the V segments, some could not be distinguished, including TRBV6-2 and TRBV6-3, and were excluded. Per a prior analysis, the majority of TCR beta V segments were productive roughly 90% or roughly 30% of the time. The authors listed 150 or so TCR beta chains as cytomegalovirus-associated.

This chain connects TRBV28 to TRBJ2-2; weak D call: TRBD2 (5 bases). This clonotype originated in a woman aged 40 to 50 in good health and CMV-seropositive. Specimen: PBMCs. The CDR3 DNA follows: TGTGCCAGCAGTTTAAGCGGCGTCTACACCGGGGAGCTGTTTTTT. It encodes CASSLSGVYTGELFF.